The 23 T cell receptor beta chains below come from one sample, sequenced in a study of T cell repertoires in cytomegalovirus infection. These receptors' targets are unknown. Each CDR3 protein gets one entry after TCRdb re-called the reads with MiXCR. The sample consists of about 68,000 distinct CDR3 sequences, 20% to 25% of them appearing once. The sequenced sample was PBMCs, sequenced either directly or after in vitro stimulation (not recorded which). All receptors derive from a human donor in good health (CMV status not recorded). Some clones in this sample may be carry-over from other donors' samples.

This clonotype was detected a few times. The CDR3 sequence: CSVDSGGTNEQFF. The CDR3 DNA reads as TGCAGCGTTGATTCGGGAGGGACCAATGAGCAGTTCTTC. The chain links TRBV29-1 to TRBJ2-1, with 8 bases matching TRBD2. There are 13 residues in the CDR3. Germline-derived CDR1 and CDR2 are SQVTM and ANQGSEA. Trimming cost V 3 bases and J 6 bases; bases outside gene matches: 4.

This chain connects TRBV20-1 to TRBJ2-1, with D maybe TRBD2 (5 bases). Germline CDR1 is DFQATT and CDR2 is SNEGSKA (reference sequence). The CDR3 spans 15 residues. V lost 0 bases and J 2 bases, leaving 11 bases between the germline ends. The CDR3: CSARDLLAAYNEQFF. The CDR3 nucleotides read TGCAGTGCTAGAGATTTGCTAGCCGCCTACAATGAGCAGTTCTTC.

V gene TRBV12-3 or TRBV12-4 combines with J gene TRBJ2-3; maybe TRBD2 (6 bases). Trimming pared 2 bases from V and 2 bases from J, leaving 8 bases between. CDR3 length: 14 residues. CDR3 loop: CASSLIAATDTQYF. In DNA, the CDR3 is TGTGCCAGCAGTTTAATAGCGGCCACAGATACGCAGTATTTT.

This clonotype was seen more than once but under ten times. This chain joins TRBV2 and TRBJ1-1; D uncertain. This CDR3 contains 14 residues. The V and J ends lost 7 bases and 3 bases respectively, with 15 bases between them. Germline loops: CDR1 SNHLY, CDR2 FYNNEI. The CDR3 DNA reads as TGTGCCAGCATATTAGTTCCCCCGGACACTGAAGCTTTCTTT. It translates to CASILVPPDTEAFF. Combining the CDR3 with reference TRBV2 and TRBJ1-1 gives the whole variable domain EPEVTQTPSHQVTQMGQEVILRCVPISNHLYFYWYRQILGQKVEFLVSFYNNEISEKSEIFDDQFSVERPDGSNFTLKIRSTKLEDSAMYFCASILVPPDTEAFFGQGTRLTVV.

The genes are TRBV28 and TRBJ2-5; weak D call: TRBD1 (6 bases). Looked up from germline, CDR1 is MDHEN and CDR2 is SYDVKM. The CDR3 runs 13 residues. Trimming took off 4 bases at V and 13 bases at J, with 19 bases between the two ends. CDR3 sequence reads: CASSSGQVEALYF. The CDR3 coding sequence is TGTGCCAGCAGTTCGGGACAAGTTGAAGCCCTGTACTTC.

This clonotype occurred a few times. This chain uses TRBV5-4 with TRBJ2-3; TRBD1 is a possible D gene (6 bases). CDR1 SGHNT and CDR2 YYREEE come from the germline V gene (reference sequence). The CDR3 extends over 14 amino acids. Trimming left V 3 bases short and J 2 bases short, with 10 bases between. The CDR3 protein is CASSSGQSTDTQYF. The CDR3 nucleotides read TGTGCCAGCAGCTCAGGACAGTCCACAGATACGCAGTATTTT.

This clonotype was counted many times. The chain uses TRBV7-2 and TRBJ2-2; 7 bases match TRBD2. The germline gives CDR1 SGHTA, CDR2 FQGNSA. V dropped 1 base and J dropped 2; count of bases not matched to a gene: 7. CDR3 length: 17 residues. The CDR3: CASSLGTGLPNTGELFF. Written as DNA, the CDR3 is TGTGCCAGCAGCTTAGGGACGGGACTACCAAACACCGGGGAGCTGTTTTTT.

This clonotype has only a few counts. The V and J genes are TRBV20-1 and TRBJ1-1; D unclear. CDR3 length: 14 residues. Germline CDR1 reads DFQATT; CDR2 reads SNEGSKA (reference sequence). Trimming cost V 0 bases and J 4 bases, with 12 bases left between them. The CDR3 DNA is TGCAGTGCTAGAGATCTAAGGTACCCCACTGAAGCTTTCTTT. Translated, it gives CSARDLRYPTEAFF.

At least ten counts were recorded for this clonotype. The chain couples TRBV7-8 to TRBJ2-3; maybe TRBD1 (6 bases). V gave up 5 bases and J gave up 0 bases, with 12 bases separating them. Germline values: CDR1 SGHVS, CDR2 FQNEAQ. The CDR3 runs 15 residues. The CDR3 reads CASSKWDTSTDTQYF. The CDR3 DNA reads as TGTGCCAGCAGCAAATGGGACACTAGCACAGATACGCAGTATTTT.

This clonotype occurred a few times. DNA for the CDR3: TGTGCCACCAGTGATTCGGCAGAAAAACTGTTTTTT. Protein: CATSDSAEKLFF. This chain links TRBV24-1 with TRBJ1-4; D ambiguous. Trimming removed 2 bases at V and 8 bases at J, with 5 bases between. Germline V gene sequence: CDR1 KGHDR, CDR2 SFDVKD. This CDR3 spans 12 amino acids.

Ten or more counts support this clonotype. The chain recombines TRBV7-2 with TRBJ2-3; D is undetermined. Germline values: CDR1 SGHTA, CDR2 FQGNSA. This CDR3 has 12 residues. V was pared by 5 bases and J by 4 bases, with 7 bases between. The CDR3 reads CASSPTPDTQYF. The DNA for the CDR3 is TGTGCCAGCAGCCCCACCCCAGATACGCAGTATTTT. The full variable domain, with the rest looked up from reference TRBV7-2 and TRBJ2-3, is GAGVSQSPSNKVTEKGKDVELRCDPISGHTALYWYRQSLGQGLEFLIYFQGNSAPDKSGLPSDRFSAERTGGSVSTLTIQRTQQEDSAVYLCASSPTPDTQYFGPGTRLTVL.

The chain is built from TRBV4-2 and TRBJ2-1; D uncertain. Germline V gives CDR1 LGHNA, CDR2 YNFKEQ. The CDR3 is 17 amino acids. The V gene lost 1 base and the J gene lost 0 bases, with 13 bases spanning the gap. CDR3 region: CASSQGVALSSYNEQFF. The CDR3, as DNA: TGTGCCAGCAGCCAAGGTGTGGCACTAAGCTCCTACAATGAGCAGTTCTTC.

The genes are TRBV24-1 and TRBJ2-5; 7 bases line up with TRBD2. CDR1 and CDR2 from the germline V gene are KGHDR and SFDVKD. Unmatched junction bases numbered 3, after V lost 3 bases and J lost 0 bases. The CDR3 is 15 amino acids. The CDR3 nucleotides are TGTGCCACCAGTGATCCGACTAGCTACCAAGAGACCCAGTACTTC. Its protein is CATSDPTSYQETQYF.

The CDR3 nucleotides read TGTGCCAGTAGTAGCGACAGGGGATTCCCGTATGGCTACACCTTC. Protein product: CASSSDRGFPYGYTF. V and J are TRBV19 and TRBJ1-2; 8 nucleotides match TRBD1. Per germline, CDR1 LNHDA and CDR2 SQIVND (reference sequence). The V segment lost 4 bases and the J segment 5 bases; nucleotides outside the gene matches: 9. The CDR3 sequence is 15 residues long.

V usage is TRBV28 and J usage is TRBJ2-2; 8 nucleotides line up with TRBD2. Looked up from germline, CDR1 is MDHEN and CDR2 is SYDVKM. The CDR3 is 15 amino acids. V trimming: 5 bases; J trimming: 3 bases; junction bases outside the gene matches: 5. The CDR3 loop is CASSRSGDYTGELFF. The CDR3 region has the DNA TGTGCCAGCAGTCGTAGCGGGGACTACACCGGGGAGCTGTTTTTT.

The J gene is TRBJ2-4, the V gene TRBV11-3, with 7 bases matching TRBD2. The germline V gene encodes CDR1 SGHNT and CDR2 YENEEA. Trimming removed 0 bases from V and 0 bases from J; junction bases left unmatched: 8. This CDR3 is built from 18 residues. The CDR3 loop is CASSLDQGGSLAKNIQYF. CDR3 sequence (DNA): TGTGCCAGCAGCTTAGATCAAGGCGGGAGTCTAGCCAAAAACATTCAGTACTTC.

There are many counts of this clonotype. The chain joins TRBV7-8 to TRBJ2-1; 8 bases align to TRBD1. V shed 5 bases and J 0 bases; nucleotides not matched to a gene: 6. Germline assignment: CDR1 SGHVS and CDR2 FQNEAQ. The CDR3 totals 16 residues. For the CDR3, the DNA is TGTGCCAGCAGCCCCCGGACAGGGAGCTCCTACAATGAGCAGTTCTTC. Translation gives CASSPRTGSSYNEQFF. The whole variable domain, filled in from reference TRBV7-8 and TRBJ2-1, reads GAGVSQSPRYKVAKRGQDVALRCDPISGHVSLFWYQQALGQGPEFLTYFQNEAQLDKSGLPSDRFFAERPEGSVSTLKIQRTQQEDSAVYLCASSPRTGSSYNEQFFGPGTRLTVL.

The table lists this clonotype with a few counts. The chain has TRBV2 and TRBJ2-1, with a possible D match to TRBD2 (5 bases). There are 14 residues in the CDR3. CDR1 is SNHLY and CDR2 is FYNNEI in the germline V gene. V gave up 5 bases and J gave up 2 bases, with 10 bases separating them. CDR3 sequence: CASSTRGTYNEQFF. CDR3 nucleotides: TGTGCCAGCAGTACTAGAGGGACCTACAATGAGCAGTTCTTC.

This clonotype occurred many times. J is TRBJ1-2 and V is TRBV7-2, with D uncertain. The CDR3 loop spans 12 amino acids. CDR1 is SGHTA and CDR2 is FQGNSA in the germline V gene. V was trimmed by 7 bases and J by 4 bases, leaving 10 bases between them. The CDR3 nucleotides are TGTGCCAGCACCCGGGGTGCCTATGGCTACACCTTC. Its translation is CASTRGAYGYTF.

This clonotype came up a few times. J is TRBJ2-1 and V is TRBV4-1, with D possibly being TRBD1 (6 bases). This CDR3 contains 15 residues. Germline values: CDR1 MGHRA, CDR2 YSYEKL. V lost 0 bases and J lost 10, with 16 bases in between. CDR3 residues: CASSQDGKGRGEQFF. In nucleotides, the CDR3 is TGCGCCAGCAGCCAAGATGGGAAGGGCAGGGGCGAGCAGTTCTTC.

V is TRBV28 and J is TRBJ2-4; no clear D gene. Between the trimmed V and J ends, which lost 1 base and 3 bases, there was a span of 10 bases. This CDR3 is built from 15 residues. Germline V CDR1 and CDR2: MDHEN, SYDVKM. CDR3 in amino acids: CASSLYGTDKNIQYF. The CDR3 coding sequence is TGTGCCAGCAGTTTATACGGAACAGACAAAAACATTCAGTACTTC.

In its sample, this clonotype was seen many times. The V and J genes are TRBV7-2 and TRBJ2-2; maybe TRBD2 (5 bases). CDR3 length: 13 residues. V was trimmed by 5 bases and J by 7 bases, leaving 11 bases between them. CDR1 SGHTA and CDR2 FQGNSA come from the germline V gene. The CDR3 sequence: CASSVTRNGELFF. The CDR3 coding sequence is TGTGCCAGCAGCGTAACTAGAAACGGGGAGCTGTTTTTT. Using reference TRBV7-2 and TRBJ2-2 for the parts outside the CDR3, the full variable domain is GAGVSQSPSNKVTEKGKDVELRCDPISGHTALYWYRQSLGQGLEFLIYFQGNSAPDKSGLPSDRFSAERTGGSVSTLTIQRTQQEDSAVYLCASSVTRNGELFFGEGSRLTVL.

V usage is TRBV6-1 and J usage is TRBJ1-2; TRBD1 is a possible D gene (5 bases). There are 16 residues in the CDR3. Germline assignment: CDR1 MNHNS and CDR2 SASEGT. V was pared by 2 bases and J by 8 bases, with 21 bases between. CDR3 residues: CASSEPRRGLRSGYTF. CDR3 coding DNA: TGTGCCAGCAGTGAACCGCGGAGGGGCCTACGATCGGGCTACACCTTC.